This record concerns one T cell receptor beta chain sequence. The antigen remains undetermined. The data originate from a study of OX40 agonist ivuxolimab in advanced cancers. For the study at large: Those enrolled were approximately 83% male, with a mean age of around 57 years and ages from roughly 23 to 80. Study results and caveats: Within 6 weeks, CD4+ and CD8+ blood T cells expanded clonally at 0.1 to 3.0 mg/kg. People who partly responded at 0.1-3.0 mg/kg had some of the least clonal expansion seen.

The cohort excluded patients with autoimmune disease history or systemic immunosuppression. Germline V CDR1 and CDR2: MGHRA, YSYEKL. V gave up 0 bases and J gave up 5 bases, with 13 bases separating them. The CDR3 has 16 amino acids. Produced via immunoSEQ multiplex PCR; TCRdb's table is partial and in-frame only. The sample shows some 54,000 clones, 75% to 90% of them seen only once. This receptor was obtained from an adult with an advanced solid tumor such as melanoma, head and neck, liver or kidney cancer. The sequenced sample was CD4+ or CD8+ T cells sorted from blood, obtained in a trial of the OX40 agonist ivuxolimab. This chain connects TRBV4-1 to TRBJ1-4; D is unresolved. CDR3 nucleotides: TGCGCCAGCAGCCAAGATCCTCCGCTCGCGAATGAAAAACTGTTTTTT. It encodes CASSQDPPLANEKLFF.